This T cell receptor (beta chain) was recorded in a study of cytomegalovirus exposure and HLA in healthy donors (dated by TCRdb to about 2017). Concerning the study at large: In an earlier analysis of roughly 500 of the donors, 276 Gb of sequence data and 100 million or so unique TCR beta sequences from some 170 million T cells were reported. Using immunosequencing, the study profiled T cell repertoires from 500 to 800 subjects and related those repertoires to cytomegalovirus serostatus. An early release covering roughly 580 HLA-typed donors comprised around 300 gigabases of sequencing data and 85 million to 100 million unique TCR sequences. Rather than using new phenotypic data, the later analysis identified candidate immune exposures from TCR beta sequences and from how often those sequences occurred across donors. In an earlier analysis of about 590 of the donors, high-throughput TCR beta sequencing was used to judge whether each TCR beta V gene segment behaved as functional or pseudogenic. To study patterns of TCR occurrence, a later analysis re-analyzed previously published TCR beta repertoires from under 750 donors and added high-resolution HLA genotyping. In addition to the first cohort of 650 to 800 subjects, a separate validation cohort of around 110 different subjects was used. The study combined high-throughput TCR immunosequencing, statistical association of individual TCRs with disease status, and machine learning to predict cytomegalovirus infection status. The study aimed to test whether cataloging public T cell receptors could reveal signatures of past pathogen exposure. A handful of DR-DQ haplotypes were handled as single units for association and clustering because linkage in the cohort was strong. Both class I and class II loci were covered by HLA typing, at four-digit resolution. The genetic ancestry cluster associated with self-reported Caucasian donors included approximately 85% of the roughly 410 genotyped donors. On average, around 240,000 unique TCR beta nucleotide sequences were sequenced per donor among 300 to 500 genotyped donors of the cohort, with around 19% of those sequences being non-productive. In a later genetic analysis, genome-wide SNP genotypes for about 55% of the roughly 670 donors were used, and that subset was treated as a discovery cohort. All discovery cohort repertoires had been generated using a single sequencing platform. Typing coverage differed by locus: A, B, C, DRB1 and DQB1 were typed in roughly 620-630 donors, DQA1 in approximately 520, DPA1 in around 600, and DPB1 in just under 490. Alongside the repertoire data, information on donor age, sex, ethnicity and CMV serostatus was compiled. What the research found in general, with its limitations: Linkage disequilibrium might explain the correlated functional status among segregating V segments, but an unknown experimental factor could not be excluded. The classifier was reported to diagnose cytomegalovirus status with high specificity and sensitivity in both the original cohort and the validation cohort. The authors suggested that the approach could potentially be generalized to other disease states and immunological phenotypes. In a later analysis, the rate of TCR association differed among HLA loci, with DRB1 alleles having the most associated TCRs and HLA-C alleles having the fewest. Some 15 rarely observed V segments, including chromosome 9 orphons, were excluded from the earlier analysis of approximately 500 of the donors because counts were too low. A further reported finding was that TCR beta sequences accurately predicted the HLA-A and HLA-B alleles for most subjects in the first cohort. A group of highly shared sequence variants was considered likely to be a technical artifact of the sequencing pipeline. When HLA alleles, especially DR and DQ, strongly co-occurred, TCR associations were difficult to assign to individual alleles. Roughly uniform sequencing depth across donors was assumed in presence/absence analyses, although this assumption may not hold. Some IMGT-functional V segments, including TRBV6-2 and TRBV6-3, could not be distinguished by the 87-base-pair reads and were therefore excluded. In a later analysis, HLA-associated TCR beta chains showed more clonal expansion and lower generation probabilities than non-associated chains that were equally common. An earlier analysis of around 600 of the donors showed that most TCR beta V segments appeared in productive rearrangements either about 90% or about 30% of the time, which broadly matched IMGT annotations. In a later analysis, several top co-occurrence clusters were reported to appear linked to parvovirus B19, influenza, CMV and Epstein-Barr virus. Across donors, most TCR sequences were observed very rarely, whereas some public TCRs were present in many individuals. In a later analysis, 16,951 TCR beta sequences were associated with specific HLA alleles at a false discovery rate of 0.05. The cohort was sequenced for TCR beta chains only, and without alpha or paired-chain data the features that could be detected were limited. Because HLA typing was unavailable for some donors at each locus, only the typed subset was used in association tests. In a later genetic analysis, a missense DCLRE1C variant was associated with V-gene and J-gene trimming of TCR beta chains, and the association was replicated in an independent cohort. Most CMV-associated TCR beta chains appeared to be HLA-restricted in a later analysis, and the HLA associations seemed to be driven largely by CMV exposure. A few of the identified cytomegalovirus-associated TCR beta chains were confirmed in vitro to be specific for cytomegalovirus antigens. A later genetic analysis reported fewer N-insertions in productive TCRs among donors in an Asian-associated ancestry cluster than the roughly 700-donor mean. The only immune exposure information available for the cohort was CMV serostatus. A total of 150 to 200 TCR beta chains were listed by the study as associated with cytomegalovirus.

The receptor library was made with the immunoSEQ multiplex PCR assay. A mixture of 60 forward primers for TCR Vbeta segments and 13 reverse primers for TCR Jbeta segments was used in the multiplex PCR. The CDR3 region of rearranged TCR beta genes was amplified from genomic DNA with a multiplex PCR assay. On the Illumina HiSeq System, the amplified TCR beta libraries were sequenced as 87-base-pair reads. Concerning the study's data processing: In a later analysis, some 80 million unique TCR beta chains were counted across the roughly 610 repertoires, and roughly 11 million of these chains were shared by at least two donors. Raw reads were error-corrected and collapsed into unique sequences by a nearest-neighbor algorithm in which closely related sequences were merged to remove PCR and sequencing errors. Alignment of CDR3 sequences to IMGT reference sequences was used to assign V, D and J gene segments. For a sequence to be retained, at least a six-nucleotide match to both a V gene segment and a J gene segment was required. A rearrangement counted as productive if the CDR3 had no stop codons and remained in frame with V and J, and every other rearrangement counted as non-productive. CDR3 was defined by IMGT convention, running from the second conserved V-encoded cysteine to the conserved J-encoded phenylalanine. The earlier analysis of 587 of the donors excluded sequences that lacked an unambiguous match to a single V gene segment. In an earlier analysis of 587 of the donors, V segments were called functional above 56.7% productive rearrangements and were called segregating when the between-donor standard deviation exceeded 5%. To diagnose cytomegalovirus status from the catalog of TCR beta chain sequences, a statistical classification framework was built. V and J gene assignment, in a later analysis, came from comparing TCR nucleotide sequences with IMGT/GENE-DB human TR gene sequences. Using the TCRdist pipeline, a later analysis assigned CDR3 sequences along with most-parsimonious VDJ recombination scenarios. In a later analysis, every TCR beta chain was defined by the combination of its CDR3 amino acid sequence and its V-gene family, and reads without a unique V-gene family were dropped. As a way to deal with suspected cross-contamination and a sequencing artifact, a later analysis dropped roughly 620 nucleotide sequences that were highly shared and had low generation probability. A later analysis calculated a clonal expansion index for each public chain from normalized within-repertoire ranks of inferred template counts. Generation probabilities in a later analysis came from a VDJ recombination model fitted to out-of-frame rearrangements, and those results were checked against IGoR. In a later analysis, TCR-TCR, TCR-HLA and TCR-CMV co-occurrence was scored with hypergeometric tests, and a repertoire-size bias correction was applied to TCR pairs. To estimate false discovery rates, a later analysis permuted the HLA or CMV assignments 20 times. In a later analysis, co-occurring TCRs were grouped with DBSCAN, and TCRdist sequence similarity was added when clustering was performed within HLA-allele-positive subsets. Co-occurrence clustering excluded repertoires with fewer than 30,000 or more than 120,000 public chains, plus five with anomalous nucleotide sharing. Held by TCRdb, this immuneACCESS table contains in-frame sequences only and omits some clones. Under half of the omission traces to an unresolved V gene where checked; the cause of the rest is unknown. V and J calls and clone size are those listed in that table; D and trimming were worked out from the DNA. The sample data list 150,000 to 200,000 clones, and 79% of these were observed just once. 2% to 2.5% of the sample is held by the ten biggest clonotypes.

Per the germline V gene (reference sequence), MNHNY is the CDR1 and SVGAGI is the CDR2. The CDR3 starts with the cysteine, ends with the phenylalanine, and has 11 residues. The kept DNA is CDR3 alone, 33 bases in frame from the first base. V gives up 5 bases and J gives up 13 bases, and the segment between their germline ends measures 9 bases. The cohort consisted of 600 or so healthy bone marrow donors. At the time of sampling, every cohort member was nominally healthy, though immune exposures that went unrecorded were likely present. The donor was CMV seronegative and was included in the group of a few hundred seronegative cohort members. A peripheral blood sample was provided by each donor, and peripheral blood mononuclear cells were used for TCR beta sequencing. Genomic DNA was extracted from the blood cell samples with the Qiagen DNeasy Blood Extraction Kit. Note on this clone: No cognate antigen has been identified for it. No qualities accompany the bases; no much larger clone lies one base away.

Specimen: PBMCs. The chain was built from TRBV6-6 and TRBJ1-6; the D gene remains uncertain. This clonotype was sampled from a woman aged 50 to 60 in good health and CMV-seronegative. The CDR3 loop reads CASSNFSPLHF. In nucleotide form, the sequence is TGTGCCAGCAGTAACTTTTCTCCCCTCCACTTT.